These T cell receptor beta chains were read from a single sample in a study of cytomegalovirus exposure and HLA in healthy donors. Clones were sequenced by immunoSEQ multiplex PCR, and TCRdb holds only the in-frame ones, with some missing. Altogether 150,000 to 200,000 clones are present, under 90% being singletons, with the ten largest covering around 7.2%. Material: PBMCs. The receptors originated from a young man in good health and CMV-seropositive. Each CDR3 is given with its conserved first and last residue. The D gene is left open where the match is weak.

J gene,V gene,D gene,CDR3 protein,CDR3 DNA
TRBJ2-3,TRBV2,NA,CASSEAPGTDTQYF,TGTGCCAGCAGTGAAGCGCCGGGCACAGATACGCAGTATTTT
TRBJ2-7,TRBV6-1,TRBD2,CASTWTSGTYEQYF,TGTGCCAGCACTTGGACTAGCGGGACCTACGAGCAGTACTTC
TRBJ1-1,TRBV5-5,TRBD1,CASIPAGQGRTEAFF,TGTGCCAGCATACCAGCGGGACAGGGAAGAACTGAAGCTTTCTTT
TRBJ1-4,TRBV4-3,TRBD1,CASSQERGTGGEKLFF,TGCGCCAGCAGCCAAGAACGGGGGACAGGGGGTGAAAAACTGTTTTTT
TRBJ2-7,TRBV5-1,NA,CASSPGQNHEQYF,TGCGCCAGCAGCCCCGGACAGAACCACGAGCAGTACTTC
TRBJ2-7,TRBV6-1,NA,CASWSYEQYF,TGTGCCAGTTGGAGCTACGAGCAGTACTTC
TRBJ2-7,TRBV7-9,NA,CASRWTEISPYEQYF,TGTGCCAGCAGATGGACAGAAATCTCCCCCTACGAGCAGTACTTC
TRBJ1-1,TRBV15,NA,CATSYGVNTEAFF,TGTGCCACCAGCTACGGGGTGAACACTGAAGCTTTCTTT
TRBJ1-4,TRBV5-1,TRBD1,CASSLEGGPEEKLFF,TGCGCCAGCAGCTTGGAAGGGGGCCCGGAGGAAAAACTGTTTTTT
TRBJ2-7,TRBV28,NA,CASSLSPSRSSYEQYF,TGTGCCAGCAGTTTATCTCCTAGCCGGAGCTCCTACGAGCAGTACTTC